The 3 T cell receptor beta chains reported below all come from one sample, sequenced in a study of blood T cell repertoires in COVID-19. Using immunoSEQ multiplex PCR, the repertoire was profiled, and TCRdb retains in-frame clones only, with some absent. The sample has hundreds of thousands of clones, 90% seen once; the top ten hold less than 2%. The sequencing sample was made of PBMCs or T cells enriched from blood (not recorded which). Source of these receptors: a woman younger than 35 with acute COVID-19.

The chain is built from TRBV27 and TRBJ1-6, with D possibly being TRBD1 (6 bases). From germline, CDR1 is MNHEY and CDR2 SMNVEV (reference sequence). V was clipped by 6 bases and J by 8 bases, with 14 bases between them. This CDR3 region has 14 residues. The CDR3 loop is CASRIAGAHSPLHF. In DNA, the CDR3 is TGTGCCAGCAGGATTGCGGGGGCTCATTCACCCCTCCACTTT.

V and J are TRBV23-1 and TRBJ2-7; 9 positions match TRBD1. TRBV23-1 is an ORF for which the function is uncertain. There are 15 residues in the CDR3. V gave up 2 bases and J gave up 3 bases; unmatched junction bases: 5. For the CDR3, the DNA is TGCGCCAGCAGTCAAAAGGGACAGGGTGACTACGAGCAGTACTTC. This encodes CASSQKGQGDYEQYF.

This clone was seen only once. The chain employs TRBV19 and TRBJ2-5, with TRBD1 matching over 9 bases. Trimming cost V 3 bases and J 2 bases; bases outside gene matches: 10. Germline-derived CDR1 and CDR2 are LNHDA and SQIVND (reference sequence). The length of the CDR3 is 17 residues. The CDR3 DNA sequence: TGTGCCAGTAGTATGGGGCCTTACAGGGGGCGACAAGAGACCCAGTACTTC. This translates into CASSMGPYRGRQETQYF.